A single sample is the source of the 11 T cell receptor beta chains below, sequenced in a study of T-cell reconstitution after alpha-beta-depleted transplantation in children. Unique molecular identifiers tagged the TCRbeta library. TCRdb reprocessed the PCR reads with MiXCR, giving one entry per CDR3 protein. Among 640,000 or so distinct CDR3 sequences listed, over 15% were seen once. The sample in question was PBMCs from the stem cell graft donor, obtained from the stem cell graft. These receptors all come from a human donor who donated a stem cell graft to a child with acute myeloid leukemia.

In its sample, this clonotype was seen many times. The chain combines TRBV20-1 with TRBJ2-3; the match to TRBD2 covers 12 bases. The CDR3 has 15 residues. Germline V CDR1 and CDR2: DFQATT, SNEGSKA (reference sequence). V was clipped by 4 bases and J by 6 bases; unmatched bases: 8. The CDR3 here is CSATGLAGLPDTQYF. CDR3 sequence (DNA): TGCAGTGCTACAGGACTAGCGGGGCTACCGGATACGCAGTATTTT.

V gene TRBV12-3 or TRBV12-4 combines with J gene TRBJ1-5; 7 bases map to TRBD1. J was trimmed by 5 bases and V by 5 bases; bases with no gene match: 9. There are 15 residues in the CDR3. CDR3 sequence: CASSPSHRGDQPQHF. In DNA, the CDR3 is TGTGCCAGCAGTCCCTCCCACAGGGGTGATCAGCCCCAGCATTTT.

This clonotype was seen repeatedly, ten times or more. This chain joins TRBV12-3 or TRBV12-4 and TRBJ1-5; 8 bases map to TRBD1. The CDR3 runs 15 residues. V was clipped by 6 bases and J by 7 bases; unmatched bases: 11. The CDR3 here is CASRPGTGTGQPQHF. The CDR3 DNA reads TGTGCCAGCAGGCCCGGGACAGGAACGGGACAGCCCCAGCATTTT.

This clonotype was counted only a few times. This rearrangement joins TRBV6-2 or TRBV6-3 to TRBJ1-1; no definite D call. V was pared by 2 bases and J by 6 bases, with 10 bases between. The CDR3 length is 13 residues. Germline assignment: CDR1 MNHEY and CDR2 SVGEGT. CDR3 in DNA: TGTGCCAGCAGTTACCGTCTGGTCGCTGAAGCTTTCTTT. It is translated as CASSYRLVAEAFF.

The chain has TRBV20-1 and TRBJ1-3; maybe TRBD1 (6 bases). The germline V and J ends were trimmed by 6 bases and 2 bases, with 14 bases remaining between them. Germline CDR1 DFQATT, CDR2 SNEGSKA (reference sequence). The CDR3 consists of 14 residues. The CDR3 nucleotides read TGCAGTGCCTCTACAGGGTCTACTGGAAACACCATATATTTT. This encodes CSASTGSTGNTIYF.

The CDR3 DNA is TGTGCCAGCAGTTACTTTCGGGACAGGGGGTTCGGGCGCACCTACAATGAGCAGTTCTTC. Translated, it gives CASSYFRDRGFGRTYNEQFF. This chain uses TRBV6-2 or TRBV6-3 with TRBJ2-1; 11 bases map to TRBD1. The V gene end was trimmed by 1 base and the J gene end by 2 bases; junction bases not matched to a gene: 13. The CDR3 runs to 20 residues. Germline CDR1 and CDR2: MNHEY and SVGEGT.

The rearrangement joins TRBV7-2 to TRBJ2-1, with D perhaps TRBD2 (6 bases). The CDR3 consists of 16 residues. Per germline, CDR1 SGHTA and CDR2 FQGNSA. With 4 bases removed from V and 0 bases from J, the gap between germline ends came to 13 bases. The CDR3: CASSWIAASSYNEQFF. DNA for the CDR3: TGTGCCAGCAGCTGGATAGCGGCCAGCTCCTACAATGAGCAGTTCTTC.

This clonotype came up many times. The chain couples TRBV7-2 to TRBJ2-5; D might be TRBD2 (6 bases). Germline CDR1 reads SGHTA; CDR2 reads FQGNSA. The CDR3 spans 15 residues. Trimming stripped 0 bases from V and 3 bases from J, with 11 bases between. CDR3 DNA: TGTGCCAGCAGCTTAGCGGGGGGACGAGAAGAGACCCAGTACTTC. Translated, it gives CASSLAGGREETQYF.

This clonotype was counted ten times or more. CDR3 nucleotide sequence: TGCAGCGTCGCCCTAGCGGGGAACACCGGGGAGCTGTTTTTT. This sequence encodes CSVALAGNTGELFF. The genes are TRBV29-1 and TRBJ2-2, with 8 positions matching TRBD2. This CDR3 is built from 14 residues. V dropped 6 bases and J dropped 1; count of bases not matched to a gene: 4. Germline V gene sequence: CDR1 SQVTM, CDR2 ANQGSEA.

This chain links TRBV28 with TRBJ1-4; a possible D gene is TRBD1 (6 bases). Trimming took off 4 bases at V and 8 bases at J, with 17 bases between the two ends. The CDR3 has 15 residues. CDR1 is MDHEN and CDR2 is SYDVKM in the germline V gene. The CDR3 spells CASSSNREAEEKLFF. CDR3 coding DNA: TGTGCCAGCAGTTCAAACAGGGAAGCGGAAGAAAAACTGTTTTTT.

The J gene is TRBJ2-7, the V gene TRBV20-1; weak D call: TRBD1 (6 bases). This CDR3 comprises 18 residues. Trimming left V 1 base short and J 2 bases short, with 24 bases between. CDR1 and CDR2 from the germline V gene are DFQATT and SNEGSKA (reference sequence). The chain's CDR3 is CSARGQDAAAPNTYEQYF. CDR3 bases: TGCAGTGCTAGAGGACAGGACGCGGCCGCACCGAATACCTACGAGCAGTACTTC.